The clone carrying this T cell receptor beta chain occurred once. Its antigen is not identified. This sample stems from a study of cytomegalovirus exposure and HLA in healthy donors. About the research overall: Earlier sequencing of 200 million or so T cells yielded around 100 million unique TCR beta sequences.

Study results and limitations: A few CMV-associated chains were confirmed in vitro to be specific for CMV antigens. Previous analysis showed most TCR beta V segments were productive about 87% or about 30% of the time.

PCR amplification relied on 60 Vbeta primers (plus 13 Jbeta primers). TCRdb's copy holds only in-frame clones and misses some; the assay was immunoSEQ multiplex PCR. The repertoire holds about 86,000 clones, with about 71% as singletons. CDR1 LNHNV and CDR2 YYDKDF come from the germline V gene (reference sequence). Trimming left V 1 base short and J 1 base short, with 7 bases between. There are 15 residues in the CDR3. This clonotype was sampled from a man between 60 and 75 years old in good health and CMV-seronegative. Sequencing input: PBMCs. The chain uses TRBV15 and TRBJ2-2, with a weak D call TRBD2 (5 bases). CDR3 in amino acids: CATSRGGGNTGELFF. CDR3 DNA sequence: TGTGCCACCAGCAGAGGTGGAGGGAACACCGGGGAGCTGTTTTTT. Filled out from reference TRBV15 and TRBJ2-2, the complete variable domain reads DAMVIQNPRYQVTQFGKPVTLSCSQTLNHNVMYWYQQKSSQAPKLLFHYYDKDFNNEADTPDNFQSRRPNTSFCFLDIRSPGLGDTAMYLCATSRGGGNTGELFFGEGSRLTVL.